The clone carrying this T cell receptor (beta chain) was counted at least ten times. Antigen unknown. The source of the sample is a study of identical twins. Findings and caveats of the study: The analysis was cross-sectional rather than longitudinal within donors. Within beta out-of-frame sequences, the excess sharing observed between twins was weaker.

MiXCR, run by TCRdb on the 5' RACE reads, gives a single entry per CDR3 protein. The sample has 200,000 to 250,000 distinct CDR3 sequences, over 9.5% seen once. This CDR3 contains 14 residues. In germline, CDR1 is SGHAT, CDR2 FQNNGV. The V end lost 0 bases, the J end lost 0 bases, and 3 bases lay between the germline ends. In addition, the sample was reused for a study of yellow fever vaccine responses in identical twins.

The sample was memory (CD45RO+) T cells sorted from blood. V gene TRBV11-2 combines with J gene TRBJ1-3; D gene ambiguous. The sequence came from a woman aged 18-29 years in good health. The CDR3 nucleotides read TGTGCCAGCAGCTTAGAAGTCTCTGGAAACACCATATATTTT. It specifies CASSLEVSGNTIYF. The complete variable domain, with remaining parts taken from reference TRBV11-2 and TRBJ1-3, reads EAGVAQSPRYKIIEKRQSVAFWCNPISGHATLYWYQQILGQGPKLLIQFQNNGVVDDSQLPKDRFSAERLKGVDSTLKIQPAKLEDSAVYLCASSLEVSGNTIYFGEGSWLTVV.